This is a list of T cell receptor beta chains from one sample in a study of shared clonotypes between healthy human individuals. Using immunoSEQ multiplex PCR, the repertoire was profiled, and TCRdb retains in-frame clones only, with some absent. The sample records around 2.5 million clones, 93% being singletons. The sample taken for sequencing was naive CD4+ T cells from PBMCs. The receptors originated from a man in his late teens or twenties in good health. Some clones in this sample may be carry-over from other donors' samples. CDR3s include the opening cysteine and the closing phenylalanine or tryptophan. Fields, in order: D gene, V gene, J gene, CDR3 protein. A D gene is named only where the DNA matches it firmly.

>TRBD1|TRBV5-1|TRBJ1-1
CASSAGQLNTEAFF
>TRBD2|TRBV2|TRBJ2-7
CASSEAELAGGLEQYF
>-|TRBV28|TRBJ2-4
CASLGLRGDKNIQYF
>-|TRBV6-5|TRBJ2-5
CASAPGVNRGETQYF
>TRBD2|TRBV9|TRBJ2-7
CASSVGWASGRYEQYF
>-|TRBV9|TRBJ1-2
CASSAPFSRSQYGYTF
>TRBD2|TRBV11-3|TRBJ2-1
CASSLGLAGAYNEQFF
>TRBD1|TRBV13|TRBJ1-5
CASSWGTGSNQPQHF
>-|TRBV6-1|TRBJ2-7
CASSEARGGEQYF
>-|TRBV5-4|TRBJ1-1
CASSLVGALNTEAFF
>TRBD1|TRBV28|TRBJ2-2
CASSYPPRGRNTGELFF
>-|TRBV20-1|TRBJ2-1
CSAKGSGEQFF
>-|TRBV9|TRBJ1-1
CASSVVVGTEAFF
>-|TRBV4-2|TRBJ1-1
CASSQDPVSRRGGEAFF
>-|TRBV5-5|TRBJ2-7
CASSLAGAVGEQYF
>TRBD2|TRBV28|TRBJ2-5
CASSLGGVETQYF
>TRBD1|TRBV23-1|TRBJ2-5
CASSPSRGPGETQYF
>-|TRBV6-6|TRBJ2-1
CASSYRDWYNEQFF
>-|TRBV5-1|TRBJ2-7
CASSLAGVGYEQYF
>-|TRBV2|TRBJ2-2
CASGPIRAGELFF
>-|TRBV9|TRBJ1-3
CASSASLWGSSGNTIYF
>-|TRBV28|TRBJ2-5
CASSLYGTQYF
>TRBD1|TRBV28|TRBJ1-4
CASSTTTGVHEKLFF
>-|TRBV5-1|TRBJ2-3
CASSLGNRATDTQYF
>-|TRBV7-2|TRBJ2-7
CASTRESYEQYF
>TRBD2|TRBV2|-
CASRAGGAEQYF
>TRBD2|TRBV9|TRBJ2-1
CASSWASGSYNEQFF
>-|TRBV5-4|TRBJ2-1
CASSSQAGNEQFF
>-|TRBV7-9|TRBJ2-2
CASSPRYPDNGELFF
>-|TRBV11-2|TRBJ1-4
CASTPGGEVGEKLFF
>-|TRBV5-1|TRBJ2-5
CASSPGGQQETQYF
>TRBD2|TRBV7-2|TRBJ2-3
CASSPLSGSADTQYF
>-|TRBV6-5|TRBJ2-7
CASSSGGQGTNEQYF
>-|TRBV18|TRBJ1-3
CASSLREGPGNTIYF
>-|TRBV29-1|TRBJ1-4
CSVLLGEKLFF
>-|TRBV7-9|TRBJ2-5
CASSLGTGYQETQYF
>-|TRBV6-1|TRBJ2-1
CASSWDFTNEQFF
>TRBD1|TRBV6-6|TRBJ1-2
CASSLGQGAYGYTF
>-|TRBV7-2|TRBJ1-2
CASTDPGRGLYGYTF
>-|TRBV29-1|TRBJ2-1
CSVEDYEAEHYNEQFF
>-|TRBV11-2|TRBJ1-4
CASTWAREGPVFF
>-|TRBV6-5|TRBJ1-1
CASSRRFGGNTEAFF
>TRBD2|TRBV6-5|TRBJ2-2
CASSYSRGAGELFF
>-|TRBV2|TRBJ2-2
CASSDQGPGELFF
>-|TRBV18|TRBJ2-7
CASSPLTATYEQYF
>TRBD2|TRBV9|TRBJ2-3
CASSVGTSGMTDTQYF
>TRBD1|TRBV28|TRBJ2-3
CASQLYRGPYSFADTQYF
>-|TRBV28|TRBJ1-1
CATDPRDKRFF
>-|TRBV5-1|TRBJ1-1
CASSLDRRGAFF
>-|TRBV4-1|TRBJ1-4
CASSQESVEKLFF
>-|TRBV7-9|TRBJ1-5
CASSRGGESPQHF
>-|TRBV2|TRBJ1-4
CASSAQSTNEKLFF
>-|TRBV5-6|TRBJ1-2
CASSLSKGYTF
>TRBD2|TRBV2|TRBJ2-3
CASRPGLAGPTDTQYF
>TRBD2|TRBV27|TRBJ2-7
CASSYTAGTSGRFPPYEQYF
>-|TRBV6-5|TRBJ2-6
CASSYSSGSGANVLTF
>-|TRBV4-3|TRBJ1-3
CASSQDAGSGNTIYF
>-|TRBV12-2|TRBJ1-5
CASRLRTVPSNQPQHF
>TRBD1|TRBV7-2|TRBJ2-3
CASSQRTGTDTQYF
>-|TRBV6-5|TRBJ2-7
CASNRGVGWEQYF